The entry that follows covers one T cell receptor beta chain sequence. All of the isolated RNA was reverse transcribed, so expressed TCRB transcripts were sequenced. The table came from immunoSEQ multiplex PCR; TCRdb's copy has only in-frame clones and leaves some out. The data show 25,000 or so clones, roughly three quarters seen once. The record originates from a study of beta chain features in type 1 diabetes. The trim removed 11 bases at V and 3 bases at J, leaving 9 bases unmatched. The CDR3 is 15 residues long. CDR1 is MGHDK and CDR2 is SYGVNS in the germline V gene. The chain recombines TRBV25-1 with TRBJ2-5, with TRBD2 identical over 13 bases. The clonotype was recovered from a woman in her 40s in good health. The source material was Tregs from blood. CDR3 region: CALSRLAGGKETQYF. As DNA, the CDR3 is TGTGCCCTCTCTCGACTAGCGGGGGGTAAAGAGACCCAGTACTTC. The whole variable domain, remainder taken from reference TRBV25-1 and TRBJ2-5, is EADIYQTPRYLVIGTGKKITLECSQTMGHDKMYWYQQDPGMELHLIHYSYGVNSTEKGDLSSESTVSRIRTEHFPLTLESARPSHTSQYLCALSRLAGGKETQYFGPGTRLLVL.